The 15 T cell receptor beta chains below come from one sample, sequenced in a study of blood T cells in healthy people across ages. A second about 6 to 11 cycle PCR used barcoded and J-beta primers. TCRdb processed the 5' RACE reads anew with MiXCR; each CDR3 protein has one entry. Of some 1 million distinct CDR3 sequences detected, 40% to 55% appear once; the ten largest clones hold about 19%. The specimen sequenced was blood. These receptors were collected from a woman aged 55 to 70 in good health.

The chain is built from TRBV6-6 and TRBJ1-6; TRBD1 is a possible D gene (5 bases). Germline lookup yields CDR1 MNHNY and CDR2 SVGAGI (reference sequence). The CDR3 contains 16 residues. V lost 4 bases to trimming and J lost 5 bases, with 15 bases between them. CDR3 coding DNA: TGTGCCAGCAGTTGGAACTCCCAGGGAAATAATTCACCCCTCCACTTT. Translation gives CASSWNSQGNNSPLHF.

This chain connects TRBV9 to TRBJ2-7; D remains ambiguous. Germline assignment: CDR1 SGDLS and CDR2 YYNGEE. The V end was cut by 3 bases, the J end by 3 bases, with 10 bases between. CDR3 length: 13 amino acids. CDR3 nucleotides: TGTGCCAGCAGCGGAGCGTCAGACTACGAGCAGTACTTC. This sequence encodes CASSGASDYEQYF.

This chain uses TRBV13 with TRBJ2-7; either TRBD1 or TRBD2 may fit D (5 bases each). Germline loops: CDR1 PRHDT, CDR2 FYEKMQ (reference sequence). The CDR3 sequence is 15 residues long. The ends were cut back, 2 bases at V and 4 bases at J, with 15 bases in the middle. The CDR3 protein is CASSLSRTRTYEQYF. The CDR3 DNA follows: TGTGCCAGCAGCTTATCCAGGACAAGGACTTACGAGCAGTACTTC.

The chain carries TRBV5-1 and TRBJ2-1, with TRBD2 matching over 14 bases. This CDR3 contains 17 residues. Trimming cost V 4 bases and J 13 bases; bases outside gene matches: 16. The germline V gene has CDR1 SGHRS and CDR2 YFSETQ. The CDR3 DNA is TGCGCCAGCAGCACAACTTATATGGGACTAGCGGGAGATCGCCAGTTCTTC. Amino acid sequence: CASSTTYMGLAGDRQFF.

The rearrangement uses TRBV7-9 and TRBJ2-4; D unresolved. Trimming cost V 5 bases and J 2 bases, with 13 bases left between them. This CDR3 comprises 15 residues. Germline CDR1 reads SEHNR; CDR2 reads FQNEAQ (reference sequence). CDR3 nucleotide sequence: TGTGCCAGCAGCCTGATACGAGAATCCAAAAACATTCAGTACTTC. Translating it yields CASSLIRESKNIQYF.

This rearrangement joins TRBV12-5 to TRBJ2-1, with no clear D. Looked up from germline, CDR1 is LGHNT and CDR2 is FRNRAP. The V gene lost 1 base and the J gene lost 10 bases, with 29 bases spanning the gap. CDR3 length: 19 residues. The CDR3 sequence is CASGLAAQVLGIPKREQFF. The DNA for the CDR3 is TGTGCTAGTGGTTTGGCAGCCCAGGTCCTAGGGATACCAAAACGCGAGCAGTTCTTC. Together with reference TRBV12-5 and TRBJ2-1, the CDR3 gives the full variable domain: DARVTQTPRHKVTEMGQEVTMRCQPILGHNTVFWYRQTMMQGLELLAYFRNRAPLDDSGMPKDRFSAEMPDATLATLKIQPSEPRDSAVYFCASGLAAQVLGIPKREQFFGPGTRLTVL.

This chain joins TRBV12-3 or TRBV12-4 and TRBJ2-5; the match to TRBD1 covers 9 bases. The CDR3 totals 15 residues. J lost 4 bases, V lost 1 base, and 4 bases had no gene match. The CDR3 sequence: CASSLDDRGRETQYF. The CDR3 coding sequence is TGTGCCAGCAGTTTAGATGACAGGGGGAGAGAGACCCAGTACTTC.

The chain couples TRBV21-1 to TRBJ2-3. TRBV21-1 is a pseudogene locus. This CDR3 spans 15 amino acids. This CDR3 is CASSQGDFCADTQYF. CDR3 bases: TGTGCCAGCAGCCAAGGGGATTTTTGCGCAGATACGCAGTATTTT.

The CDR3 protein is CATLGQPRHEQYF. In nucleotides, the CDR3 is TGTGCCACCCTGGGACAGCCGAGGCACGAGCAGTACTTC. This rearrangement joins TRBV28 to TRBJ2-5; the match to TRBD1 covers 7 bases. The DNA matches TRBJ2-7 better at its end, which makes the J call doubtful. Germline V gene data show CDR1 as MDHEN and CDR2 as SYDVKM. There are 13 residues in the CDR3.

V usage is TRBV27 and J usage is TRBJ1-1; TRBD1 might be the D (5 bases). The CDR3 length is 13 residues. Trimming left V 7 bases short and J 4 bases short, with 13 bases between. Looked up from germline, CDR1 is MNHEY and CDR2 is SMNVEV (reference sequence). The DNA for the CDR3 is TGTGCCAGCAAAGAGAGGGGTGGCACTGAAGCTTTCTTT. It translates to CASKERGGTEAFF.

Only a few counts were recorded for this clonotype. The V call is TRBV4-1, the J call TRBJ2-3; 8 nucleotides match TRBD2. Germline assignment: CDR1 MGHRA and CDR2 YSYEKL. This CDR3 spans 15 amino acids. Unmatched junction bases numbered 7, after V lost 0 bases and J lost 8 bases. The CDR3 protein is CASSQEPGGTVTQYF. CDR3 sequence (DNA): TGCGCCAGCAGCCAAGAACCGGGAGGGACTGTTACGCAGTATTTT.

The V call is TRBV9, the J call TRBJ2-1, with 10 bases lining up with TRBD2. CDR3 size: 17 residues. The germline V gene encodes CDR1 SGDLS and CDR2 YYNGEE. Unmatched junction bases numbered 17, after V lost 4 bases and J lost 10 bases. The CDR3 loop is CASSLSYRAGGPGEQFF. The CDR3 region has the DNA TGTGCCAGCAGCCTCTCATACAGAGCGGGAGGGCCCGGGGAGCAGTTCTTC.

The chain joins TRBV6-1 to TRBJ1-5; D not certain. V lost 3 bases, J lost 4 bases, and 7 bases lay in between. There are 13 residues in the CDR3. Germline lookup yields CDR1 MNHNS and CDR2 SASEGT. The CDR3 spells CASSDQTNQPQHF. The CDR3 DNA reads TGTGCCAGCAGTGACCAAACGAATCAGCCCCAGCATTTT.

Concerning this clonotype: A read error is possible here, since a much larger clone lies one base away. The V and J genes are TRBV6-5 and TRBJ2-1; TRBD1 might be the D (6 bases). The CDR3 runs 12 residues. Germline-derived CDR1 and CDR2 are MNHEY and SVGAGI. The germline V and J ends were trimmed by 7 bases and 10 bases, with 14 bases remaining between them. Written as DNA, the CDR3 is TGTGCCAGCACCACAGGGTTCAACGAGCAGTTCTTC. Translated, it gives CASTTGFNEQFF.

CDR3 sequence: CASRRSGSSGNEQFF. CDR3 sequence (DNA): TGTGCCAGCAGACGTAGCGGGAGTAGTGGTAATGAGCAGTTCTTC. V is TRBV6-2 or TRBV6-3 and J is TRBJ2-1, with TRBD2 identical over 9 bases. This CDR3 spans 15 amino acids. V gave up 6 bases and J gave up 7 bases; unmatched junction bases: 10. Germline lookup yields CDR1 MNHEY and CDR2 SVGEGT.